The 23 T cell receptor beta chains listed next were all sequenced from one sample in a study of cytomegalovirus exposure and HLA in healthy donors. Primers: 60 Vbeta forward and 13 Jbeta reverse. The method was immunoSEQ multiplex PCR; TCRdb's version includes in-frame clones alone and lacks a portion of them. The sample yields tens of thousands of clones, roughly 74% seen once. Sample: PBMCs. The receptor set was obtained from a human donor in good health.

This chain uses TRBV2 with TRBJ2-1; 7 positions match TRBD1. The J segment lost 1 base and the V segment lost 5 bases, leaving 2 bases of the junction unmatched. Germline assignment: CDR1 SNHLY and CDR2 FYNNEI. The CDR3 contains 14 residues. CDR3 residues: CASSWTGSYNEQFF. The CDR3 coding sequence is TGTGCCAGCAGTTGGACAGGATCCTACAATGAGCAGTTCTTC.

This clone was observed a few times. V and J are TRBV5-1 and TRBJ1-5; D unclear. Looked up from germline, CDR1 is SGHRS and CDR2 is YFSETQ. The CDR3 loop spans 15 amino acids. V lost 3 bases to trimming and J lost 1 base, with 11 bases between them. The CDR3 DNA reads TGCGCCAGCAGCTGGACCCCGGGGAGCAATCAGCCCCAGCATTTT. Protein sequence: CASSWTPGSNQPQHF. Supplemented by reference TRBV5-1 and TRBJ1-5, the full variable domain reads KAGVTQTPRYLIKTRGQQVTLSCSPISGHRSVSWYQQTPGQGLQFLFEYFSETQRNKGNFPGRFSGRQFSNSRSEMNVSTLELGDSALYLCASSWTPGSNQPQHFGDGTRLSIL.

This sequence joins TRBV4-1 and TRBJ2-3; D is uncertain. CDR1 is MGHRA, CDR2 YSYEKL, per germline. The CDR3 extends over 16 amino acids. Trimming removed 0 bases at V and 0 bases at J, with 10 bases between. The CDR3 sequence: CASSQDRVPSTDTQYF. Here the CDR3 DNA reads TGCGCCAGCAGCCAAGATCGGGTACCCAGCACAGATACGCAGTATTTT.

The chain employs TRBV27 and TRBJ1-1; 7 bases are shared with TRBD1. The CDR3 contains 15 residues. The germline V gene has CDR1 MNHEY and CDR2 SMNVEV (reference sequence). V lost 0 bases, J lost 1 base, and 2 bases stayed unmatched. This CDR3 reads CASSLSRGRNTEAFF. In DNA form, the CDR3 reads TGTGCCAGCAGTTTATCAAGGGGGCGGAACACTGAAGCTTTCTTT.

V usage is TRBV11-2 and J usage is TRBJ2-2; 7 bases are shared with TRBD2. The V gene's germline CDR1 is SGHAT and CDR2 FQNNGV. Losses at the gene ends were 4 bases for V and 3 bases for J; bases not matched to a gene: 8. This CDR3 contains 16 residues. CDR3 DNA sequence: TGTGCCAGCAGCTCCTACCGGACTAGATACACCGGGGAGCTGTTTTTT. As protein: CASSSYRTRYTGELFF.

V usage is TRBV6-1 and J usage is TRBJ1-5; 9 bases agree with TRBD1. CDR1 is MNHNS, CDR2 SASEGT, per germline. This CDR3 comprises 14 residues. V shed 8 bases, J shed 6 bases, and the junction held 8 bases outside the gene matches. In DNA, the CDR3 is TGTGCCAGCGGGGGACAGGGCTTGGCTCAGCCCCAGCATTTT. Translated, it gives CASGGQGLAQPQHF.

The V call is TRBV7-3, the J call TRBJ1-1; TRBD1 matches at 7 bases. The J segment lost 2 bases and the V segment lost 0 bases, leaving 6 bases of the junction unmatched. CDR3 size: 16 residues. Germline CDR1 is SGHTA and CDR2 is FQGTGA. The chain's CDR3 is CASSLTAQGGNTEAFF. DNA of the CDR3: TGTGCCAGCAGCTTAACGGCCCAGGGGGGTAACACTGAAGCTTTCTTT.

The V call is TRBV27, the J call TRBJ2-7, with D perhaps TRBD1 (5 bases). V lost 0 bases and J lost 4, with 10 bases in between. The CDR3 has 14 amino acids. The germline V gene encodes CDR1 MNHEY and CDR2 SMNVEV (reference sequence). The CDR3 DNA is TGTGCCAGCAGTTTATCGCAGACAGCATACGAGCAGTACTTC. This codes for CASSLSQTAYEQYF.

V gene TRBV11-2 combines with J gene TRBJ2-3, with 9 bases matching TRBD2. Germline CDR1 is SGHAT and CDR2 is FQNNGV. After removal of 4 bases from V and 4 bases from J, the junction contained 6 bases not matched to a gene. This CDR3 region has 15 residues. DNA of the CDR3: TGTGCCAGCAGCTCTGGGACTAGCTTCTCAGATACGCAGTATTTT. Protein product: CASSSGTSFSDTQYF.

The chain uses TRBV9 and TRBJ1-2, with a possible D match to TRBD1 (5 bases). V was shortened by 3 bases and J by 4 bases, with 7 bases between the two germline ends. This CDR3 comprises 12 residues. The germline CDR1 and CDR2 sequences are SGDLS and YYNGEE. Here the CDR3 reads CASSGDSYGYTF. The CDR3 DNA follows: TGTGCCAGCAGCGGAGACAGCTATGGCTACACCTTC.

This rearrangement joins TRBV27 to TRBJ2-1; no definite D call. The V and J ends lost 3 bases and 3 bases respectively, with 9 bases between them. In germline, CDR1 is MNHEY, CDR2 SMNVEV (reference sequence). This CDR3 has 14 amino acids. The CDR3 DNA reads as TGTGCCAGCAGTTTGGAGCGCTTCTACAATGAGCAGTTCTTC. This translates into CASSLERFYNEQFF.

The rearrangement uses TRBV11-3 and TRBJ2-7; possibly TRBD1 for D (6 bases). The germline V and J ends were trimmed by 2 bases and 2 bases, with 16 bases remaining between them. The germline V gene encodes CDR1 SGHNT and CDR2 YENEEA. The CDR3 consists of 16 residues. The CDR3 spells CASSLQSGTSAYEQYF. The DNA of the CDR3 is TGTGCCAGCAGCTTACAGTCGGGGACATCGGCCTACGAGCAGTACTTC.

The chain joins TRBV7-3 to TRBJ2-3, with TRBD2 identical over 9 bases. J gave up 2 bases and V 3 bases, and 3 bases lay outside the gene matches. The CDR3 spans 15 residues. Germline CDR1 reads SGHTA; CDR2 reads FQGTGA. Written as DNA, the CDR3 is TGTGCCAGCAGCTTGGGCGGGAGGGTCACAGATACGCAGTATTTT. Translation gives CASSLGGRVTDTQYF.

This chain links TRBV28 with TRBJ2-1; 8 nucleotides line up with TRBD2. CDR1 is MDHEN, CDR2 SYDVKM, per germline. The CDR3 is 19 residues long. After removal of 3 bases from V and 5 bases from J, the junction contained 18 bases not matched to a gene. The CDR3 coding sequence is TGTGCCAGCAGTTTGGGGTTCGGGGTTTCTACTAGCGGCCACAATGAGCAGTTCTTC. It specifies CASSLGFGVSTSGHNEQFF. Based on the CDR3 plus reference TRBV28 and TRBJ2-1, the full variable domain is DVKVTQSSRYLVKRTGEKVFLECVQDMDHENMFWYRQDPGLGLRLIYFSYDVKMKEKGDIPEGYSVSREKKERFSLILESASTNQTSMYLCASSLGFGVSTSGHNEQFFGPGTRLTVL.

This clone has a handful of counts. This sequence joins TRBV5-4 and TRBJ1-1, with 11 bases aligning to TRBD1. V shed 6 bases and J 5 bases; nucleotides not matched to a gene: 12. The CDR3 sequence is 16 residues long. The germline CDR1 and CDR2 sequences are SGHNT and YYREEE (reference sequence). CDR3 DNA sequence: TGTGCCAGCAACCCGGGGACAGGGGGTAGGGAGACTGAAGCTTTCTTT. Translated, it gives CASNPGTGGRETEAFF.

The V call is TRBV14, the J call TRBJ1-1; D ambiguous. Germline V gene sequence: CDR1 SGHDN, CDR2 FVKESK. The CDR3 has 15 amino acids. Deletions cut 0 bases from V and 4 bases from J, with 12 bases between. The CDR3 DNA sequence: TGTGCCAGCAGCCAAGAGTCCCCGGGGATCACTGAAGCTTTCTTT. Amino acid sequence: CASSQESPGITEAFF.

The chain combines TRBV6-1 with TRBJ2-3; 8 bases agree with TRBD2. Trimming took 0 bases from V and 1 from J; bases not matched to a gene: 3. The CDR3 totals 16 residues. Germline CDR1 MNHNS, CDR2 SASEGT. The chain's CDR3 is CASSEALLAGTDTQYF. CDR3 in DNA: TGTGCCAGCAGTGAAGCGTTACTAGCGGGCACAGATACGCAGTATTTT.

The chain has TRBV5-1 and TRBJ2-7, with D tentatively TRBD1 (5 bases). Looked up from germline, CDR1 is SGHRS and CDR2 is YFSETQ. The CDR3 is made up of 15 amino acids. Trimming removed 7 bases at V and 0 bases at J, with 17 bases between. CDR3 sequence reads: CASSKGVANSYEQYF. The CDR3 DNA reads TGCGCCAGCTCGAAAGGGGTAGCCAACTCCTACGAGCAGTACTTC. Based on the CDR3 plus reference TRBV5-1 and TRBJ2-7, the full variable domain is KAGVTQTPRYLIKTRGQQVTLSCSPISGHRSVSWYQQTPGQGLQFLFEYFSETQRNKGNFPGRFSGRQFSNSRSEMNVSTLELGDSALYLCASSKGVANSYEQYFGPGTRLTVT.

Only a few counts were recorded for this clone. This chain joins TRBV7-3 and TRBJ2-2; 11 bases map to TRBD1. The CDR3 sequence is 17 residues long. Losses at the gene ends were 5 bases for V and 6 bases for J; bases not matched to a gene: 11. The V gene's germline CDR1 is SGHTA and CDR2 FQGTGA. CDR3 loop: CASSPRDRGSPAGELFF. CDR3 nucleotide sequence: TGTGCCAGCAGCCCGCGGGACAGGGGGTCCCCCGCCGGGGAGCTGTTTTTT.

The chain couples TRBV5-4 to TRBJ2-5, with 10 bases identical to TRBD2. The J call may be in error: the DNA end matches TRBJ2-7 better. The CDR3 is 15 residues long. CDR1 is SGHNT and CDR2 is YYREEE in the germline V gene (reference sequence). CDR3: CASSTQREGKDEQYF. CDR3 nucleotide sequence: TGTGCCAGCAGCACCCAGCGGGAGGGCAAGGACGAGCAGTACTTC.

V usage is TRBV28 and J usage is TRBJ2-7, with D perhaps TRBD1 (6 bases). Between the trimmed V and J ends, which lost 6 bases and 0 bases, there was a span of 12 bases. CDR3 length equals 14 residues. Per the germline V gene, CDR1 is MDHEN and CDR2 is SYDVKM. CDR3 coding DNA: TGTGCCAGCAGGGACAGCCGTAGCTCCTACGAGCAGTACTTC. This gives the protein CASRDSRSSYEQYF.

This chain's CDR3 is CASSLGTGGNYGYTF. The DNA for the CDR3 is TGTGCCAGCAGCTTAGGGACAGGGGGCAACTATGGCTACACCTTC. This chain uses TRBV13 with TRBJ1-2, with 10 bases fitting TRBD1. From germline, CDR1 is PRHDT and CDR2 FYEKMQ (reference sequence). There are 15 residues in the CDR3. J was trimmed by 2 bases and V by 0 bases; bases with no gene match: 0.

This clone showed up just once. The J gene is TRBJ2-7, the V gene TRBV25-1; 9 bases align to TRBD1. J lost 1 base, V lost 6 bases, and 7 bases had no gene match. CDR3 length: 15 residues. CDR1 and CDR2 from the germline V gene are MGHDK and SYGVNS. The CDR3 bases are TGTGCCAGCAGGAGAGGGACAGGGAGTTCCTACGAGCAGTACTTC. Translating it yields CASRRGTGSSYEQYF.